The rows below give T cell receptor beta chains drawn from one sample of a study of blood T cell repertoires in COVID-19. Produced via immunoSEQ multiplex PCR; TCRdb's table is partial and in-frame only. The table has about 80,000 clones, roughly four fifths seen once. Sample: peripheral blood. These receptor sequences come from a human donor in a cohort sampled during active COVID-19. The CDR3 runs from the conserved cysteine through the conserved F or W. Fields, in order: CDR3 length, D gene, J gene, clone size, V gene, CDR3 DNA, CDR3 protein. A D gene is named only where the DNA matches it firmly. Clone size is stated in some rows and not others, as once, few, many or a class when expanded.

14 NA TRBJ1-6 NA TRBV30 TGTGCCTGGACCGAGACGGGCTATAATTCACCCCTCCACTTT CAWTETGYNSPLHF
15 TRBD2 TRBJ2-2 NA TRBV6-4 TGTGCCAGCAGCAGACTAGCGCAGAACACCGGGGAGCTGTTTTTT CASSRLAQNTGELFF
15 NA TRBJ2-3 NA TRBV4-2 TGTGCCAGCAGCCAGGTCGGGGGGCCCACAGATACGCAGTATTTT CASSQVGGPTDTQYF
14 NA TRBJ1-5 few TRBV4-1 TGCGCCAGCAGCCAATCCCGGGGAGCCCAGCCCCAGCATTTT CASSQSRGAQPQHF
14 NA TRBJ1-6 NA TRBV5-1 TGCGCCAGCAGCTTGGGCGGGGCCAATTCACCCCTCCACTTT CASSLGGANSPLHF
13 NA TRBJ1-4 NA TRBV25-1 TGTGCCAGCAGGGAAGGGAACAGCCCGGGGCTGTTTTTT CASREGNSPGLFF
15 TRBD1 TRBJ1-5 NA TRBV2 TGTGCCAGCAGAGAACAGGGGTTGGGCAATCAGCCCCAGCATTTT CASREQGLGNQPQHF
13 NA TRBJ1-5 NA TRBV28 TGTGCCAGCAGTTTGTTTCTCAATCAGCCCCAGCATTTT CASSLFLNQPQHF
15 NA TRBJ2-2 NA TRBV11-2 TGTGCCAGCAGCTTATTGCGGCAGAACACCGGGGAGCTGTTTTTT CASSLLRQNTGELFF
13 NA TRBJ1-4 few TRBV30 TGTGCCTGGAGTGGGACGGGAGGCGAAAAACTGTTTTTT CAWSGTGGEKLFF
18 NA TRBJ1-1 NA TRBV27 TGTGCCAGCAGTTCCCCCCCCGGTTGGGGCAGGCAGGTCACTGAAGCTTTCTTT CASSSPPGWGRQVTEAFF
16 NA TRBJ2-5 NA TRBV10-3 TGTGCCATCAGTGAGTCGAACCAGGGGGGCCAAGAGACCCAGTACTTC CAISESNQGGQETQYF
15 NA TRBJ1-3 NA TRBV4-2 TGTGCCAGCAGCTGGGCGACGGCCTCTGGAAACACCATATATTTT CASSWATASGNTIYF
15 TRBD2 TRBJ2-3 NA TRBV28 TGTGCCAGCAGTCCGGGACTAGCTTACACAGATACGCAGTATTTT CASSPGLAYTDTQYF
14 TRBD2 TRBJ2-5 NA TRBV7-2 TGTGCCAGCAGCTTGTCGCGGGGGCAAGAGACCCAGTACTTC CASSLSRGQETQYF
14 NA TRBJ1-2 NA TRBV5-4 TGTGCCAGCAGCCAATTGCAGGGCGGCTATGGCTACACCTTC CASSQLQGGYGYTF
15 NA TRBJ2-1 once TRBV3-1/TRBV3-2 TGTGCCAGCAGCCAAGAAAGCGAGGCCCTCAATGAGCAGTTCTTC CASSQESEALNEQFF
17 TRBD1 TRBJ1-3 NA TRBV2 TGTGCCAGCAGTGGAACAGGGGGCGGGACCTCTGGAAACACCATATATTTT CASSGTGGGTSGNTIYF
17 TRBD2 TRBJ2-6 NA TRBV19 TGTGCCAGTAGCGTACCCCTGGGGGGGATTGGGGCCAACGTCCTGACTTTC CASSVPLGGIGANVLTF
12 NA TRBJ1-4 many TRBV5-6 TGTGCCAGCAGCTCCGGGAGCAAAAAACTGTTTTTT CASSSGSKKLFF
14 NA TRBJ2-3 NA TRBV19 TGTGCCAGTAGGCCAGGGGGGAGCACAGATACGCAGTATTTT CASRPGGSTDTQYF
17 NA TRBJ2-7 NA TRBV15 TGTGCCACCAGCAGCACCACGGACACGGTTCGACGCTACGAGCAGTACTTC CATSSTTDTVRRYEQYF
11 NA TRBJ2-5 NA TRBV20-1 TGCAGTGTTAAGAGGGCGGAGACCCAGTACTTC CSVKRAETQYF
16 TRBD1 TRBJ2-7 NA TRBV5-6 TGTGCCAGCAGCTTGTTTCAAACAGGGGGCAAATACGAGCAGTACTTC CASSLFQTGGKYEQYF
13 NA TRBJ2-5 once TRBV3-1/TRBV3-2 TGTGCCAGCAGCTTAGGACAGAAAGAGACCCAGTACTTC CASSLGQKETQYF
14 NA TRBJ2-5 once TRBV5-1 TGCGCCAGCAGCGCAGACATCCCCGGAGGGACCCAGTACTTC CASSADIPGGTQYF
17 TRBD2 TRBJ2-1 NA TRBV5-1 TGCGCCAGCAGCTTGGCCGGGACTAGCGGGGAGAACAATGAGCAGTTCTTC CASSLAGTSGENNEQFF
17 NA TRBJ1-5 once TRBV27 TGTGCCAGCAGTTTAGGGGGGGCGCGGTTAATTTACCAGCCCCAGCATTTT CASSLGGARLIYQPQHF
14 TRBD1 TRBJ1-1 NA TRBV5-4 TGTGCCAGCAGCGCGGACAGGGGGTACACTGAAGCTTTCTTT CASSADRGYTEAFF
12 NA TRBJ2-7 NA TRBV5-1 TGCGCCAGCTCAGACAGCTCCTACGAGCAGTACTTC CASSDSSYEQYF
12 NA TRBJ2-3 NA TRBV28 TGTGCTACTGTGCGGGGCACAGATACGCAGTATTTT CATVRGTDTQYF
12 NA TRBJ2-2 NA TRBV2 TGTGCCAGCAGAGGAGACGGTTGGGAGCTGTTTTTT CASRGDGWELFF
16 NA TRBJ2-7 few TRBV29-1 TGCAGCGCGTATTCCACGTCGTTCGGCAGGGCATACGAGCAGTACTTC CSAYSTSFGRAYEQYF
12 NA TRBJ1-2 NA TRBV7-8 TGTGCCAGCAGTTTTACGGGGGGTGGCTACACCTTC CASSFTGGGYTF
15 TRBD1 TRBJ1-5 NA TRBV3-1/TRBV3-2 TGTGCCAGCAGCCAATCGGACAGGGGTCATCAGCCCCAGCATTTT CASSQSDRGHQPQHF
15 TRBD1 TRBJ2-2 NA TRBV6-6 TGTGCCAGCACCCCCTCAACAGGGGGCACCGGGGAGCTGTTTTTT CASTPSTGGTGELFF
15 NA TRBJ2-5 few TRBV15 TGTGCCACCAGCAGCCCAGTTGGGGCGAGGGAGACCCAGTACTTC CATSSPVGARETQYF
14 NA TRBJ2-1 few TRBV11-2 TGTGCCAGCAGAAACTGGGGGCCCGGCGGGGAGCAGTTCTTC CASRNWGPGGEQFF
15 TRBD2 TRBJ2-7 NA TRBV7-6 TGTGCCAGCAGCTTAGAGGGGCGGGGGGCCGGCGAGCAGTACTTC CASSLEGRGAGEQYF
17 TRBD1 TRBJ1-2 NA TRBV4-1 TGCGCCAGCAGCCAAGATTCTGGGGTAGGGGGCTCGGGTGGCTACACCTTC CASSQDSGVGGSGGYTF
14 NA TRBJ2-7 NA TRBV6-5 TGTGCCAGCAGTTACCCTCAGGGGACCAACGAGCAGTACTTC CASSYPQGTNEQYF
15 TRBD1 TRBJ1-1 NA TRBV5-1 TGCGCCAGCAGCGGGACAGGGGGCTCGCGCACTGAAGCTTTCTTT CASSGTGGSRTEAFF
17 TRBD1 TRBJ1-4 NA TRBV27 TGTGCCAGCAGTCCAAGGGACAGCACGAAACTTAATGAAAAACTGTTTTTT CASSPRDSTKLNEKLFF
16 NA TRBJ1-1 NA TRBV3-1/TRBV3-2 TGTGCCAGCAGTCCTCATACAGGTGGGGCGAACACTGAAGCTTTCTTT CASSPHTGGANTEAFF
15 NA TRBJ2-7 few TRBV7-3 TGTGCCAGCAGCTTAAGCGGGGGCCCCCAATACGAGCAGTACTTC CASSLSGGPQYEQYF
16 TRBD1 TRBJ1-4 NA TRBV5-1 TGCGCCAGCAGCCCTGCGGCAGGGGGAAATGAGGAAAAACTGTTTTTT CASSPAAGGNEEKLFF
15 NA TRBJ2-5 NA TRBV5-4 TGTGCCAGCAGCGTTGGGAGCTTAGCTCAAGAGACCCAGTACTTC CASSVGSLAQETQYF